The source of this T cell receptor beta chain is a study of T cells in Graves' hyperthyroidism and ophthalmopathy. There are a few counts of this clonotype. The investigators amplified TCR beta CDR3 regions from RNA transcripts. HTBI primers were the set used in a first-round RT-PCR of the TCR CDR3. Via MiXCR, TCRdb re-called the multiplex PCR reads, giving one row per CDR3 protein. This sample has 450,000 to 650,000 distinct CDR3 sequences; 11% to 15% occur once, and the top ten carry approximately 6.4%. Thyroid ultrasound and orbital computed tomography, with clinical symptoms and serum thyroxine and TRAb, informed diagnoses. This TCR was recovered from a woman younger than 30 with Graves' ophthalmopathy. Sequenced material: blood.

The CDR3 is CASGLGKGAISNQPQHF. CDR3 in DNA: TGTGCTAGTGGTTTGGGAAAGGGGGCTATTAGCAATCAGCCCCAGCATTTT. The chain uses TRBV12-5 and TRBJ1-5; TRBD1 agrees at 7 bases. The CDR3 covers 17 residues. V shed 1 base and J 0 bases; nucleotides not matched to a gene: 6. The germline V gene has CDR1 LGHNT and CDR2 FRNRAP.